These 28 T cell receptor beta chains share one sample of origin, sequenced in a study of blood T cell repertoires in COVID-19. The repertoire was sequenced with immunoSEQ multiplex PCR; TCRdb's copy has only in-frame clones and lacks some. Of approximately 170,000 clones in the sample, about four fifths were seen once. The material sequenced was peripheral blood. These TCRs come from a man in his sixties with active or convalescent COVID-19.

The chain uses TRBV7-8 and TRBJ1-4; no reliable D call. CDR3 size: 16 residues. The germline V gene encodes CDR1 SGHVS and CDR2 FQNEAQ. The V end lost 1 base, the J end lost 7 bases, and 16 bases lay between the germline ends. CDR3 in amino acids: CASSLGPLGGSEKLFF. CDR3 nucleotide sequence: TGTGCCAGCAGCTTAGGTCCATTGGGAGGTAGTGAAAAACTGTTTTTT. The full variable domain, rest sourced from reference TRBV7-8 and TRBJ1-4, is GAGVSQSPRYKVAKRGQDVALRCDPISGHVSLFWYQQALGQGPEFLTYFQNEAQLDKSGLPSDRFFAERPEGSVSTLKIQRTQQEDSAVYLCASSLGPLGGSEKLFFGSGTQLSVL.

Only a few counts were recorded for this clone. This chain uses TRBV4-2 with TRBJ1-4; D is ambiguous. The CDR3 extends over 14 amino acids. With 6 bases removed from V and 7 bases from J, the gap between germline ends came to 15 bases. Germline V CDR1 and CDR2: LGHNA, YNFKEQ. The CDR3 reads CASSLAASGEKLFF. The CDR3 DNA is TGTGCCAGCAGTTTGGCGGCCTCTGGTGAAAAACTGTTTTTT.

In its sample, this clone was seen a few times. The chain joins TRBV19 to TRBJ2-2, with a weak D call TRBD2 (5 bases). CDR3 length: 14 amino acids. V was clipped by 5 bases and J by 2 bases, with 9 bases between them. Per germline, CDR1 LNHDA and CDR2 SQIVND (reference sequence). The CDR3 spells CASSARGNTGELFF. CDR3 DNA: TGTGCCAGTAGTGCCCGGGGAAACACCGGGGAGCTGTTTTTT.

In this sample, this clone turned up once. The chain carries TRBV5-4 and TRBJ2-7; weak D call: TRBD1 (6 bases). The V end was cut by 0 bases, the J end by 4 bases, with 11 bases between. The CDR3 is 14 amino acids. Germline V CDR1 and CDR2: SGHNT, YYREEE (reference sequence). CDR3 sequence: CASSLAQGQYEQYF. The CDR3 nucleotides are TGTGCCAGCAGCTTGGCACAGGGCCAATACGAGCAGTACTTC.

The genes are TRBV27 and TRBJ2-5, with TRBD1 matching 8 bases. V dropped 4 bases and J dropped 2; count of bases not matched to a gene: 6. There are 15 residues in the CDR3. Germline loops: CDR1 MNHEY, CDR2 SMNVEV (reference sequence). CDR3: CASSSNRGIQETQYF. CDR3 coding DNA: TGTGCCAGCAGTTCCAACAGGGGGATTCAAGAGACCCAGTACTTC.

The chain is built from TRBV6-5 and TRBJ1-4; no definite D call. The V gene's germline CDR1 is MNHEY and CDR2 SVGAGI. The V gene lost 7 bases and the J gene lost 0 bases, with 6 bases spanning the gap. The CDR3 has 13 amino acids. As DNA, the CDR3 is TGTGCCAGCACGCGGGCAACTAATGAAAAACTGTTTTTT. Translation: CASTRATNEKLFF.

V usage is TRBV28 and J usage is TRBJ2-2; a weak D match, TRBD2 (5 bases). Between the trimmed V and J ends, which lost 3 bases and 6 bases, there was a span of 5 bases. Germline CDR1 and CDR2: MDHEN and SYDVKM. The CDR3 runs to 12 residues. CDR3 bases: TGTGCCAGCAGTTTGAGGGCCGGGGAGCTGTTTTTT. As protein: CASSLRAGELFF.

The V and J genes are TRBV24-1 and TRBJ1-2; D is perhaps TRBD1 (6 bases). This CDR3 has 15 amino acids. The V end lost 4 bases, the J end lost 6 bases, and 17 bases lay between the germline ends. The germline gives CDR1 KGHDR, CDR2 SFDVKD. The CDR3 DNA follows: TGTGCCACCAGTGACCCGTCCCGAGGGGGTGATGGCTACACCTTC. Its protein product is CATSDPSRGGDGYTF.

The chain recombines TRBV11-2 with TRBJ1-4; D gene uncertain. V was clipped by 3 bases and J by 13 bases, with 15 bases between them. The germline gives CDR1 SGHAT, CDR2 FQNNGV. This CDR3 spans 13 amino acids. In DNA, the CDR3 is TGTGCCAGCAGCTTTGGCCCGGGAAAGGGACTGTTTTTT. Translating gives CASSFGPGKGLFF.

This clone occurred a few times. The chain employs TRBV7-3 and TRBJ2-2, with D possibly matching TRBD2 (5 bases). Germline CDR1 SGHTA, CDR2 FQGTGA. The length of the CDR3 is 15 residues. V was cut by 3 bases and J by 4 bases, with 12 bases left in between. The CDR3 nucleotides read TGTGCCAGCAGCTTCGTGTCGGGGATCACCGGGGAGCTGTTTTTT. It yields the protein CASSFVSGITGELFF.

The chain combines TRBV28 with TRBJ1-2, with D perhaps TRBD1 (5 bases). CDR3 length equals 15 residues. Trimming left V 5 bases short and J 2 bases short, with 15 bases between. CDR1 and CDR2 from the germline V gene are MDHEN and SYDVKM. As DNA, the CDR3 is TGTGCCAGCAGTCCCCTGGGGTCAGGGAACTATGGCTACACCTTC. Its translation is CASSPLGSGNYGYTF.

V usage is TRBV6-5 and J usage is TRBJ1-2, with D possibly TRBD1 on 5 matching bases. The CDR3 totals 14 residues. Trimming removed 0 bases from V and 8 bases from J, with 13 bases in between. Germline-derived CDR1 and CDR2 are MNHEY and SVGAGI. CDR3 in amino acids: CASSYSAGGAGYTF. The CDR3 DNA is TGTGCCAGCAGTTACTCCGCCGGAGGGGCCGGCTACACCTTC.

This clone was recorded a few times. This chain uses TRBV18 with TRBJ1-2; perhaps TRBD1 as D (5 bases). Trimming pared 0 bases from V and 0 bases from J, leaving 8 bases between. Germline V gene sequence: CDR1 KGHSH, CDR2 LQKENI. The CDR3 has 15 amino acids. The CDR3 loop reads CASSPPTETNYGYTF. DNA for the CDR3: TGTGCCAGCTCACCACCGACAGAGACTAACTATGGCTACACCTTC.

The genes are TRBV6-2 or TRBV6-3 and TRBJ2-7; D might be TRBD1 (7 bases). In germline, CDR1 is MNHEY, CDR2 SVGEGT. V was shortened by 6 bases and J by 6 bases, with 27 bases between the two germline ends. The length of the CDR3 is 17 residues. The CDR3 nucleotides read TGTGCCAGCAGCCACAAGCAGGGGGGTCGACGTCTAATCGAGCAGTACTTC. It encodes CASSHKQGGRRLIEQYF.

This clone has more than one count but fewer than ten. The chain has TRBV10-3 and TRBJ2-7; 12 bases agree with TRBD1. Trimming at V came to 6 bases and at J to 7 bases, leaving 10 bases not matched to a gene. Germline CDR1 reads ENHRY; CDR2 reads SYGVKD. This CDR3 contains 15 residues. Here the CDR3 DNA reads TGTGCCATCAGCCTAACGGGACAGGGGGCTGAAGAGCAGTACTTC. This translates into CAISLTGQGAEEQYF.

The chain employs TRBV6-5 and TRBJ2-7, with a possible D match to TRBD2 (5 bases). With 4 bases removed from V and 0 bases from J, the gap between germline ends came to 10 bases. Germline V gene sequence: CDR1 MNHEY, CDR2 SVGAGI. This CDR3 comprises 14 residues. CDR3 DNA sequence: TGTGCCAGCAGTTCGACGGGGAGCTCCTACGAGCAGTACTTC. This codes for CASSSTGSSYEQYF.

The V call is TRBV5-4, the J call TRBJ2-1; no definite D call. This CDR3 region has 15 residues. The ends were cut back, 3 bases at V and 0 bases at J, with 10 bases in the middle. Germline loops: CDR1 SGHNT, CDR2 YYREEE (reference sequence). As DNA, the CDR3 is TGTGCCAGCAGCTCAAGCGCGAACTCCTACAATGAGCAGTTCTTC. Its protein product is CASSSSANSYNEQFF. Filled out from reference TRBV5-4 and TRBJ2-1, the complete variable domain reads ETGVTQSPTHLIKTRGQQVTLRCSSQSGHNTVSWYQQALGQGPQFIFQYYREEENGRGNFPPRFSGLQFPNYSSELNVNALELDDSALYLCASSSSANSYNEQFFGPGTRLTVL.

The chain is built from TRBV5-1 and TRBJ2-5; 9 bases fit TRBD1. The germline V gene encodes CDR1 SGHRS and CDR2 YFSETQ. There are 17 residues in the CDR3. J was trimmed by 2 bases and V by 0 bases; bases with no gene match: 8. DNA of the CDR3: TGCGCCAGCAGCTTGGTCGGACAGGGGTCATCTCAAGAGACCCAGTACTTC. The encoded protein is CASSLVGQGSSQETQYF.

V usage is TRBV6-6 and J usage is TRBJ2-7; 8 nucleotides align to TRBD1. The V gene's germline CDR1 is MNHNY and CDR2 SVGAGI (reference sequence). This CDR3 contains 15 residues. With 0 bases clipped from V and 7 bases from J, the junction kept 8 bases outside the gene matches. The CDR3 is CASSYSVPGGSEQYF. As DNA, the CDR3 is TGTGCCAGCAGTTACTCTGTCCCAGGGGGCAGTGAGCAGTACTTC.

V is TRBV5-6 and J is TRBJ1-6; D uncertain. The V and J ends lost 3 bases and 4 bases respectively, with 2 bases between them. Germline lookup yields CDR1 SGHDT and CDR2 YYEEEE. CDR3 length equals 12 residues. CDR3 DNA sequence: TGTGCCAGCAGCTCTTATAATTCACCCCTCCACTTT. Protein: CASSSYNSPLHF.

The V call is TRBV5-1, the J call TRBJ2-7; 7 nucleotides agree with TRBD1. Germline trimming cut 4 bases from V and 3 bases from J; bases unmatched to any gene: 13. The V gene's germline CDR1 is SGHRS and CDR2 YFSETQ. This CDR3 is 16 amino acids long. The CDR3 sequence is CASSASPGTASYEQYF. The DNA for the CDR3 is TGCGCCAGCAGCGCAAGCCCCGGGACAGCAAGCTACGAGCAGTACTTC.

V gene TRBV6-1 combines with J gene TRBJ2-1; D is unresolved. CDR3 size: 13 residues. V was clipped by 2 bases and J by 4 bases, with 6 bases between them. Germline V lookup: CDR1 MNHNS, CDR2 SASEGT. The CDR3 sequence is CASSEQIYNEQFF. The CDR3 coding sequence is TGTGCCAGCAGTGAACAGATTTACAATGAGCAGTTCTTC.

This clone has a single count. CDR3 region: CASSTRKPVYEQYF. DNA of the CDR3: TGTGCCAGCAGCACTCGAAAACCGGTTTACGAGCAGTACTTC. The V and J genes are TRBV5-4 and TRBJ2-7; unclear D gene. Trimming removed 4 bases at V and 4 bases at J, with 15 bases between. CDR1 is SGHNT and CDR2 is YYREEE in the germline V gene (reference sequence). The CDR3 runs 14 residues.

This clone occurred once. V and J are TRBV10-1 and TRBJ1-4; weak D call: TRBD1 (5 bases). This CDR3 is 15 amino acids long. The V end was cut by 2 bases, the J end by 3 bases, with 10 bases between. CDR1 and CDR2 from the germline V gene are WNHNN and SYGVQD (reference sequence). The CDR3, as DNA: TGCGCCAGCAGTGAGGGGTGGGGCTCTAATGAAAAACTGTTTTTT. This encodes CASSEGWGSNEKLFF.

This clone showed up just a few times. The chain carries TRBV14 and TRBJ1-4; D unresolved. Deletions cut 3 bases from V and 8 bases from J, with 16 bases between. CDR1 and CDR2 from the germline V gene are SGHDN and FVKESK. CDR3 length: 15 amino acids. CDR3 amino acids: CASSQSGGKLEKLFF. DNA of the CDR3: TGTGCCAGCAGCCAGTCCGGCGGGAAATTGGAAAAACTGTTTTTT.

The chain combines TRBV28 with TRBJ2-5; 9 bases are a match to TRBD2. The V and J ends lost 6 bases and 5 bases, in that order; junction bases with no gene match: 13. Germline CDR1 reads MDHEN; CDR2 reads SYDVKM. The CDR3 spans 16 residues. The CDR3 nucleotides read TGTGCCAGCAGACGCGGGAGGGCCAGTAAATCCGAGACCCAGTACTTC. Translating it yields CASRRGRASKSETQYF. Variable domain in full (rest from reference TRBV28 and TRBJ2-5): DVKVTQSSRYLVKRTGEKVFLECVQDMDHENMFWYRQDPGLGLRLIYFSYDVKMKEKGDIPEGYSVSREKKERFSLILESASTNQTSMYLCASRRGRASKSETQYFGPGTRLLVL.

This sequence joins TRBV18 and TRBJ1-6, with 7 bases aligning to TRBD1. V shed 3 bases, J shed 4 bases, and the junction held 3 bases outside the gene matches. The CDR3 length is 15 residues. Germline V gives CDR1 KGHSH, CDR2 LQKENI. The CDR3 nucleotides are TGTGCCAGCTCACCTATGGGACAGTATAATTCACCCCTCCACTTT. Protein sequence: CASSPMGQYNSPLHF.

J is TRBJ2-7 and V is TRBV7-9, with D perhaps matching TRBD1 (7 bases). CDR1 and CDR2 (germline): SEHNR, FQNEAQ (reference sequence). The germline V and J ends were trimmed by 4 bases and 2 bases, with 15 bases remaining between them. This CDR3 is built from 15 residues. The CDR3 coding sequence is TGTGCCAGCAGCTCCGGGACAGCGGGCCCCTACGAGCAGTACTTC. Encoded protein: CASSSGTAGPYEQYF.